A single sample is the source of the 2 T cell receptor beta chains below, sequenced in a study of blood T cell repertoires in COVID-19. Measured with immunoSEQ multiplex PCR; TCRdb has only the in-frame clones, and not every one. The sample lists about 69,000 clones, 65% to 85% occurring once. The sequencing sample was made of peripheral blood. All receptors derive from a man aged 60 to 75 with acute or convalescent COVID-19.

The chain links TRBV7-5 to TRBJ2-1; no check of the table's D call, TRBD1, against the DNA was made. TRBV7-5 is a pseudogene segment. This CDR3 is 15 amino acids long. CDR3 sequence: CVRSPSEDRDNEQFF. CDR3 bases: TGTGTCAGAAGCCCTTCCGAAGACAGGGACAATGAGCAGTTCTTC.

The V call is TRBV7-2, the J call TRBJ1-1; unclear D gene. CDR1 SGHTA and CDR2 FQGNSA come from the germline V gene. The V and J ends lost 4 bases and 1 base respectively, with 16 bases between them. The CDR3 covers 16 residues. The DNA for the CDR3 is TGTGCCAGCAGCTCCTCGGTTGGACTCCGGAACACTGAAGCTTTCTTT. Translating it yields CASSSSVGLRNTEAFF.